The present TCR beta chain was sequenced within a study of cytomegalovirus exposure and HLA in healthy donors. In the PCR, 60 Vbeta and 13 Jbeta primers were used. This table comes from immunoSEQ multiplex PCR, and its TCRdb copy is limited to in-frame clones, with some not included. The table lists 150,000 to 200,000 clones, about 80% of them singletons, with 2% to 2.5% in the top ten. As concerns this clone: Its specificity is unknown.

This CDR3 contains 17 residues. CDR1 and CDR2 (germline): GTSNPN, SVGIG (reference sequence). Deletions cut 2 bases from V and 2 bases from J, with 22 bases between. Findings and limits, study-wide: Association of a missense DCLRE1C variant with TCR beta V- and J-gene trimming was reported in a later analysis. It has been reported that TCR beta sequences accurately predicted the HLA-A and HLA-B alleles of most subjects. Reports indicated that the classifier achieved high specificity and sensitivity in diagnosing cytomegalovirus status.

This sequence was found in a woman in her twenties or thirties in good health and CMV-seronegative. This chain links TRBV30 with TRBJ2-7; D is perhaps TRBD2 (9 bases). The sample comprised PBMCs. The CDR3: CAWSQGASTSGPYEQYF. CDR3 DNA: TGTGCCTGGAGTCAGGGGGCATCGACTAGCGGACCCTACGAGCAGTACTTC.